This TCR beta chain is from a study of shared clonotypes between healthy human individuals. Across the whole study: Sampling drew on donors who were two women and three men aged 18 to 49.

This clone is a singleton in its sample. Its target is unknown. Overall study findings and caveats: Among a few donors, about 4.6% of naive CD4 clonotypes were found in common.

The study separated CD4+ cells into CD45RA+ naive and CD45RA-negative memory subsets. Trimming left V 1 base short and J 7 bases short, with 16 bases between. The CDR3 is 16 amino acids. CDR1 LGHNA and CDR2 YSLEER come from the germline V gene. The authors split each subset's genomic DNA evenly across several immunoSEQ plates. Libraries were prepared by immunoSEQ multiplex PCR; TCRdb keeps only in-frame clonotypes and omits some of them. The sample lists some 2.4 million clones, approximately 94% occurring once. Sequenced: naive CD4+ T cells from PBMCs. Specified subset: CD45RA+ positively selected. The origin of this receptor is a man younger than 30 in good health. Some clones in this sample may be carry-over from other donors' samples. The chain has TRBV4-3 and TRBJ2-2; D not certain. The CDR3 nucleotides read TGCGCCAGCAGCCAAGGGTCCGATCGGCCTGTCGGGGAGCTGTTTTTT. It specifies CASSQGSDRPVGELFF.